This is a list of T cell receptor beta chains from one sample in a study of sequential checkpoint blockade in melanoma. Assay: immunoSEQ multiplex PCR; the TCRdb copy retains only in-frame clones and omits some. This sample carries 7,000 to 9,500 clones, about 60% of them seen once, and the ten largest clones take nearly 9%. Sequenced material: CD8+ T cells sorted from blood (inferred from file names), taken from a patient given nivolumab and ipilimumab in sequence. The source of these receptors is a human donor with melanoma. The CDR3 runs from the conserved cysteine through the conserved F or W.

TRBJ2-7 TRBV19 13 CASSISSVYEQYF
TRBJ2-1 TRBV9 14 CASSADGLTNEQFF
TRBJ1-2 TRBV19 12 CATVQGGEGYTF
TRBJ2-7 TRBV5-1 10 CASSTGLDYF
TRBJ1-2 TRBV6-6 16 CASSSPMGGLPEGYTF
TRBJ1-1 TRBV27 14 CASSLSTGNTEAFF
TRBJ1-1 TRBV7-6 12 CASSPSGAEAFF
TRBJ1-1 TRBV6-6 14 CASSHFPTGREAFF
TRBJ2-7 TRBV28 14 CASSSPVSSYEQYF
TRBJ1-6 TRBV19 18 CASSIVDRESSYNSPLHF
TRBJ2-7 TRBV7-9 13 CASSYAGAYEQYF
TRBJ1-1 TRBV30 14 CAWSEGVQNTEAFF
TRBJ2-7 TRBV4-1 14 CASSQSAGTYEQYF
TRBJ2-1 TRBV28 16 CASRHYLGGSYNEQFF
TRBJ1-5 TRBV30 15 CAWPRSRGSEQPQHF
TRBJ2-7 TRBV27 15 CASSLVGQGSYEQYF
TRBJ1-1 TRBV6-5 15 CASSYSGTGSTEAFF
TRBJ2-7 TRBV5-3 15 CARSNDDRTIYEQYF
TRBJ2-7 TRBV27 15 CASSSRFEETYEQYF
TRBJ2-7 TRBV19 15 CASSISASGTGEQYF
TRBJ1-2 TRBV7-3 14 CASSPFGGNYGYTF
TRBJ1-4 TRBV5-4 14 CASSFQGGGEKLFF
TRBJ2-7 TRBV14 15 CASSQDEALPYEQYF
TRBJ2-7 TRBV29-1 12 CSFTRQAYEQYF
TRBJ1-1 TRBV13 13 CASSLAWNTEAFF
TRBJ2-7 TRBV7-2 15 CASSLGGGISYEQYF
TRBJ2-7 TRBV27 16 CASSLSGLAGGLEQYF
TRBJ1-1 TRBV4-2 17 CASSQLGQGGLNTEAFF
TRBJ1-2 TRBV20-1 11 CSGVVHYGYTF
TRBJ2-7 TRBV7-9 15 CASSYRTSELYEQYF
TRBJ2-7 TRBV11-2 13 CASSPRGPYEQYF
TRBJ1-5 TRBV2 15 CASRDLGGGGQPQHF
TRBJ1-1 TRBV5-4 14 CASSWGVQNTEAFF
TRBJ2-2 TRBV6-5 14 CASSWFEGSGELFF
TRBJ2-7 TRBV28 15 CASSSRSSTSYEQYF
TRBJ2-7 TRBV6-1 13 CASSEGRRYEQYF
TRBJ1-2 TRBV19 15 CASSQGPQAMSGYTF
TRBJ2-7 TRBV6-4 14 CASRAGGGSYEQYF
TRBJ2-7 TRBV9 15 CASSAGTGGVYEQYF